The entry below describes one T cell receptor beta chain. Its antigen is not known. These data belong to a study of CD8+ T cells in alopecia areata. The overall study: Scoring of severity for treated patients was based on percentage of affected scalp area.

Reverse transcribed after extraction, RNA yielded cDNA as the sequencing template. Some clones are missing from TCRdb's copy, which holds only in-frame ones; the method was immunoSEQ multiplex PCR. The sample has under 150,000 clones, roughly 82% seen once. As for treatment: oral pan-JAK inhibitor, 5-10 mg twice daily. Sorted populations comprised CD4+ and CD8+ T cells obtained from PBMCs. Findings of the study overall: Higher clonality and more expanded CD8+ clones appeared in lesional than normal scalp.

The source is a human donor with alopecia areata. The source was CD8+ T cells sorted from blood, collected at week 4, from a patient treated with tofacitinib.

The CDR3 is CASSLLGQGSYEQYF. DNA for the CDR3: TGTGCCAGCAGCTTACTCGGTCAGGGAAGCTACGAGCAGTACTTC. The gene calls are TRBV5-6 and TRBJ2-7, with D possibly being TRBD1 (5 bases). The CDR3 totals 15 residues. The V and J ends lost 2 bases and 3 bases respectively, with 15 bases between them. Germline lookup yields CDR1 SGHDT and CDR2 YYEEEE.